This T cell receptor (beta chain) originates from a study of metastatic and nonmetastatic thyroid tumors. Study details: Repertoires from blood and tumor or nodule tissue of malignant and benign thyroid patients were compared.

Trimming left V 3 bases short and J 4 bases short, with 3 bases between. This CDR3 region has 11 residues. Per the germline V gene, CDR1 is LNHDA and CDR2 is SQIVND (reference sequence). Prior to thyroid surgery, none of the patients had received any treatment. This clone has ten or more counts. The target antigen is unknown. Broader study findings: Across blood and tumor, TCR beta diversity in malignant thyroid tumors was reportedly significantly higher than in benign nodules.

As handled by the study authors: Researchers built a distant-metastasis classifier for papillary thyroid cancer that drew on CDR3 differences across clinicopathological groups. TCRdb re-clonotyped the PCR reads through MiXCR. The V and J calls, along with clone size, are taken from TCRdb and not from the paper's own processing. The sample has some 31,000 clones; roughly 19% are singletons. This receptor was obtained from a female donor with papillary thyroid cancer or a benign thyroid nodule (not recorded which). Some clones in this sample may be carry-over from other donors' samples. Source material: blood. The gene calls are TRBV19 and TRBJ2-5; no firm D call. The CDR3 here is CASSIRETQYF. The CDR3 nucleotides are TGTGCCAGTAGTATCAGAGAGACCCAGTACTTC. The whole variable domain, filled in from reference TRBV19 and TRBJ2-5, reads DGGITQSPKYLFRKEGQNVTLSCEQNLNHDAMYWYRQDPGQGLRLIYYSQIVNDFQKGDIAEGYSVSREKKESFPLTVTSAQKNPTAFYLCASSIRETQYFGPGTRLLVL.